The clone carrying this TCR beta chain was seen a handful of times. The antigen is not known. This record belongs to a study of cytomegalovirus exposure and HLA in healthy donors. J lost 3 bases, V lost 4 bases, and 5 bases had no gene match. CDR1 and CDR2 (germline): MNHEY, SMNVEV (reference sequence). The CDR3 has 15 amino acids. Overall study results and limits: The study flagged fewer than 200 TCR beta chains as cytomegalovirus-associated.

Repertoires were generated with immunoSEQ multiplex PCR, while TCRdb's copy carries only in-frame clones and drops some. The sample gives some 150,000 clones, more than 70% of which show up once; just under 3% is in the top ten. J is TRBJ2-1 and V is TRBV27; TRBD1 matches at 8 bases. The sequencing sample was made of PBMCs. The sequence derives from a young man in good health and CMV-seronegative. CDR3 DNA sequence: TGTGCCAGCAGTTCCGGGACAGGTCACTACAATGAGCAGTTCTTC. Protein: CASSSGTGHYNEQFF.